The clone carrying this T cell receptor (beta chain) was seen many times. The antigen is undetermined. This record belongs to a study of CD8 T cells in ankylosing spondylitis. The CDR3 consists of 14 residues. The V gene lost 6 bases and the J gene lost 4 bases, with 16 bases spanning the gap. Whole-study findings and limits: Disease-linked clones reportedly showed significant enrichment in matched ankylosing spondylitis synovial fluid. Prior literature has documented some motif variants in synovial fluid and blood from reactive arthritis.

Making the TCR beta libraries involved quantitative 5'-RACE with molecular barcodes. TCRdb ran MiXCR on the 5' RACE reads and lists one entry per CDR3 protein. The sample carries 240,000 or so distinct CDR3 sequences, 7.5% to 9% recorded once. The sequencing input was blood, either unsorted or a sorted T cell fraction (not recorded which). The chain carries TRBV12-3 or TRBV12-4 and TRBJ2-7, with D possibly TRBD1 on 6 matching bases. The sequence was obtained from a male donor with ankylosing spondylitis or in good health (not recorded which). CDR3: CASSPHPTGYEQYF. The CDR3 region has the DNA TGTGCCAGCAGCCCCCACCCTACAGGGTACGAGCAGTACTTC.